The 10 T cell receptor beta chains reported below all come from one sample, sequenced in a study of molecular identifiers for immune sequencing clone quantification. In TCRdb, the PCR reads were re-called with MiXCR into one record per CDR3 protein. The table shows over 600,000 distinct CDR3 sequences, with approximately 20% occurring only once. Sequencing input: naive CD8+ T cells from blood, with Jurkat cell RNA spiked in. Subset reported: FACS-sorted CD8+CD4-CCR7+CD45RA+ naive T cells. The receptors come from a human donor in good health. Some libraries in this study had Jurkat cell RNA spiked in.

In regard to this clonotype: This may be a read error: a much more frequent sequence differs by one nucleotide. This rearrangement joins TRBV3-1 to TRBJ1-1; D unclear. The V and J ends lost 1 base and 3 bases respectively, with 9 bases between them. The germline V gene has CDR1 LGHDT and CDR2 YNNKEL (reference sequence). The CDR3 loop spans 14 amino acids. Here the CDR3 reads CASSQVGRDTEAFF. The CDR3 region has the DNA TGTGCCAGCAGCCAAGTGGGAAGGGACACTGAAGCTTTCTTT.

The chain couples TRBV2 to TRBJ2-1, with 8 bases aligning to TRBD2. Germline CDR1 SNHLY, CDR2 FYNNEI. V shed 8 bases, J shed 4 bases, and the junction held 13 bases outside the gene matches. CDR3 length equals 16 residues. The CDR3 DNA is TGTGCCAGCTTAACTGCAGCGGGGGCCGGGTACAATGAGCAGTTCTTC. This codes for CASLTAAGAGYNEQFF.

This clonotype came up many times. V usage is TRBV12-3 or TRBV12-4 and J usage is TRBJ2-6; D remains unclear. Deletions cut 1 base from V and 0 bases from J, with 7 bases between. This CDR3 contains 16 residues. The CDR3 bases are TGTGCCAGCAGTTTAGGATTGGCCTCTGGGGCCAACGTCCTGACTTTC. This encodes CASSLGLASGANVLTF.

This clonotype appeared many times. V and J are TRBV20-1 and TRBJ2-3, with a weak D call TRBD2 (7 bases). The CDR3 totals 15 residues. Germline-derived CDR1 and CDR2 are DFQATT and SNEGSKA (reference sequence). V was shortened by 3 bases and J by 2 bases, with 15 bases between the two germline ends. The CDR3 spells CSASLGGLPTDTQYF. CDR3 nucleotide sequence: TGCAGTGCTAGCCTGGGGGGGCTCCCCACAGATACGCAGTATTTT.

This clonotype was detected ten times or more. The J gene is TRBJ2-2, the V gene TRBV28, with D unclear. In germline, CDR1 is MDHEN, CDR2 SYDVKM. The CDR3 totals 11 residues. Trimming removed 6 bases at V and 8 bases at J, with 7 bases between. CDR3 nucleotide sequence: TGTGCCAGCAGCTCTAAGGGGGAGCTGTTTTTT. Translated: CASSSKGELFF.

This clonotype was found many times. The V call is TRBV30, the J call TRBJ2-3; TRBD1 might be the D (6 bases). The germline CDR1 and CDR2 sequences are GTSNPN and SVGIG (reference sequence). Trimming took off 8 bases at V and 5 bases at J, with 14 bases between the two ends. There are 12 residues in the CDR3. CDR3 sequence reads: CASDRIGDTQYF. The CDR3 nucleotides read TGTGCCAGTGACAGGATTGGAGATACGCAGTATTTT.

The rearrangement uses TRBV4-2 and TRBJ2-1; a possible D gene is TRBD2 (5 bases). Germline V gene lookup returns CDR1 LGHNA and CDR2 YNFKEQ. The CDR3 runs 14 residues. Trimming removed 0 bases at V and 3 bases at J, with 6 bases between. The CDR3 DNA follows: TGTGCCAGCAGCCAAGACGGGGACTACAATGAGCAGTTCTTC. It translates to CASSQDGDYNEQFF.

Only a few counts were recorded for this clonotype. The rearrangement uses TRBV9 and TRBJ2-7, with D unresolved. CDR3 length: 15 amino acids. CDR1 SGDLS and CDR2 YYNGEE come from the germline V gene. The V end was cut by 4 bases, the J end by 0 bases, with 14 bases between. The CDR3 region is CASSPTTESSYEQYF. DNA for the CDR3: TGTGCCAGCAGCCCCACGACTGAGAGCTCCTACGAGCAGTACTTC.

There are many counts of this clonotype. V and J are TRBV25-1 and TRBJ1-2, with a tentative D call TRBD1 (5 bases). There are 17 residues in the CDR3. With 5 bases removed from V and 1 base from J, the gap between germline ends came to 20 bases. Looked up from germline, CDR1 is MGHDK and CDR2 is SYGVNS. This CDR3 reads CASSYWSYRTNNYGYTF. CDR3 DNA sequence: TGTGCCAGCAGTTACTGGAGTTACCGGACAAATAACTATGGCTACACCTTC.

Of note for this clonotype: This may be a read error: a much more frequent sequence differs by one nucleotide. The chain joins TRBV7-3 to TRBJ2-2; TRBD1 agrees at 8 bases. The CDR3 runs 15 residues. Germline V lookup: CDR1 SGHTA, CDR2 FQGTGA. CDR3 region: CASSLTGADTGEPFF. DNA for the CDR3: TGTGCCAGCAGCTTGACAGGGGCTGACACCGGGGAGCCGTTTTTT.